This entry lists 11 T cell receptor beta chains sequenced from one sample in a study of T cells in Graves' hyperthyroidism and ophthalmopathy (dated by TCRdb to about 2019). Library generation was performed with multiplex PCR. Sequencing was performed on an Illumina HiSeq 2000. Amplification of TCR beta CDR3 regions was carried out from RNA transcripts. The first round of RT-PCR for the TCR CDR3 was performed with the HTBI primer set and the Qiagen OneStep RT-PCR kit. TCRdb passed the public sequencing reads through fastp at Q25 and MiXCR, retaining productive beta sequences. Rows with one shared CDR3 protein collapse into an entry with the most common genes and DNA. The sample table records roughly 350,000 distinct CDR3 sequences; roughly 15% of these occur just once. The ten largest clones add up to roughly a fifth of the sample. The sequenced sample was blood. Every receptor here comes from a woman aged 25 to 39 with Graves' ophthalmopathy.

This clonotype was counted a single time. The chain joins TRBV28 to TRBJ2-1; 9 bases fit TRBD2. This CDR3 has 15 amino acids. Germline assignment: CDR1 MDHEN and CDR2 SYDVKM. V trimming: 6 bases; J trimming: 4 bases; junction bases outside the gene matches: 7. In DNA form, the CDR3 reads TGTGCCAGCAGACCTGCGGGGGGGCGGTACAATGAGCAGTTCTTC. It translates to CASRPAGGRYNEQFF.

V and J are TRBV15 and TRBJ2-7; D remains ambiguous. This CDR3 has 14 residues. V was clipped by 1 base and J by 5 bases, with 12 bases between them. CDR1 is LNHNV and CDR2 is YYDKDF in the germline V gene (reference sequence). The CDR3 here is CATSRVQNLNEQYF. DNA for the CDR3: TGTGCCACCAGCAGAGTACAAAATTTGAACGAGCAGTACTTC.

This clonotype has a handful of counts. This chain joins TRBV6-1 and TRBJ1-1, with a possible D match to TRBD1 (5 bases). V lost 4 bases, J lost 5 bases, and 29 bases lay in between. The germline V gene has CDR1 MNHNS and CDR2 SASEGT. The CDR3 length is 19 residues. CDR3 sequence reads: CASSAGPGRRSTWGTEAFF. CDR3 nucleotides: TGTGCCAGCAGTGCGGGGCCGGGACGGCGATCAACCTGGGGAACTGAAGCTTTCTTT.

This clonotype was observed at least ten times. The V and J genes are TRBV7-2 and TRBJ2-1, with 7 bases lining up with TRBD2. Germline CDR1 SGHTA, CDR2 FQGNSA. J lost 6 bases, V lost 0 bases, and 14 bases had no gene match. CDR3 size: 18 residues. The CDR3: CASSLAARLVAGSNEQFF. The CDR3 coding sequence is TGTGCCAGCAGCTTAGCAGCCCGGTTGGTAGCGGGTAGCAATGAGCAGTTCTTC.

There are many counts of this clonotype. The V gene is TRBV12-3 or TRBV12-4, the J gene TRBJ1-2; the D gene is possibly TRBD1 (5 bases). Trimming shortened V by 6 bases and J by 4 bases, and 12 bases separated the two germline ends. The CDR3 is made up of 13 amino acids. The CDR3 sequence: CASRSGTAYGYTF. CDR3 DNA: TGTGCCAGCAGATCCGGGACGGCCTATGGCTACACCTTC.

This clonotype was counted at least ten times. The V call is TRBV12-3 or TRBV12-4, the J call TRBJ2-7, with 11 bases lining up with TRBD1. After removal of 7 bases from V and 4 bases from J, the junction contained 6 bases not matched to a gene. The CDR3 sequence is 14 residues long. The CDR3 is CASTRTGGRYEQYF. The CDR3 coding sequence is TGTGCCAGCACCCGGACAGGGGGCAGGTACGAGCAGTACTTC.

This clonotype has a count of ten or more. V and J are TRBV9 and TRBJ1-1; 11 nucleotides line up with TRBD1. The CDR3 spans 16 residues. In germline, CDR1 is SGDLS, CDR2 YYNGEE. V was clipped by 5 bases and J by 3 bases; unmatched bases: 9. CDR3 amino acids: CASSGGQGAWDTEAFF. The CDR3 nucleotides read TGTGCCAGCAGTGGAGGACAGGGGGCGTGGGACACTGAAGCTTTCTTT. The full variable domain, with the rest looked up from reference TRBV9 and TRBJ1-1, is DSGVTQTPKHLITATGQRVTLRCSPRSGDLSVYWYQQSLDQGLQFLIQYYNGEERAKGNILERFSAQQFPDLHSELNLSSLELGDSALYFCASSGGQGAWDTEAFFGQGTRLTVV.

Ten or more counts support this clonotype. The CDR3 DNA reads TGTGCCAGCAGCTTCCCCCGAGTGGCTAGCGGGACCCAAGAGACCCAGTACTTC. Translation: CASSFPRVASGTQETQYF. The chain links TRBV11-2 to TRBJ2-5; 9 positions match TRBD2. The CDR3 extends over 18 amino acids. Losses at the gene ends were 3 bases for V and 1 base for J; bases not matched to a gene: 12. Germline V CDR1 and CDR2: SGHAT, FQNNGV.

This clonotype has a handful of counts. A much bigger clone sits one base away, suggesting this may be a read error. The conserved phenylalanine or tryptophan is not found at the CDR3 terminus, so this likely reflects a read error. The CDR3 spells CASSPITTYNEQFS. The DNA of the CDR3 is TGTGCCAGCAGCCCAATTACCACCTACAATGAGCAGTTCTCC. The chain has TRBV7-8 and TRBJ2-1; no clear D. CDR3 length: 14 residues. V was cut by 5 bases and J by 2 bases, with 10 bases left in between. Germline CDR1 and CDR2: SGHVS and FQNEAQ.

This clonotype was recorded many times. The CDR3 nucleotides read TGCGCCAGCAGCTTGGAGGGGACAGTACGTAATTCACCCCTCCACTTT. It encodes CASSLEGTVRNSPLHF. V gene TRBV5-1 combines with J gene TRBJ1-6, with TRBD1 matching over 7 bases. The CDR3 covers 16 residues. The J segment lost 6 bases and the V segment lost 0 bases, leaving 6 bases of the junction unmatched. CDR1 and CDR2 (germline): SGHRS, YFSETQ. The variable domain in full, with the rest retrieved from reference TRBV5-1 and TRBJ1-6, is KAGVTQTPRYLIKTRGQQVTLSCSPISGHRSVSWYQQTPGQGLQFLFEYFSETQRNKGNFPGRFSGRQFSNSRSEMNVSTLELGDSALYLCASSLEGTVRNSPLHFGNGTRLTVT.

This clonotype was counted many times. The CDR3 nucleotides are TGTGCCAGCAGTGAAGGAGGGGCGGGGGGCTACACCTTC. Translating gives CASSEGGAGGYTF. The rearrangement uses TRBV6-1 and TRBJ1-2; D is perhaps TRBD1 (5 bases). This CDR3 is 13 amino acids long. Per germline, CDR1 MNHNS and CDR2 SASEGT. The germline V and J ends were trimmed by 1 base and 8 bases, with 11 bases remaining between them.